Detailed here is one T cell receptor (beta chain). There are many counts of this clonotype. Its antigen is currently not known. Base-call qualities are not available, and no considerably larger clone is one nucleotide away. These data come from a study of T cell repertoires in cytomegalovirus infection (dated by TCRdb to the late 2010s). Looking at the study overall: Donor HLA type was relevant to the analysis, as public TCR beta signatures indicated carriage of CMV infection together with the matching HLA type.

Data came from an Illumina HiSeq 1500. The public reads were quality trimmed at Q25 with fastp and then assembled into clones with MiXCR by TCRdb, keeping productive beta chains. Identical CDR3 proteins give one entry, which carries the most common genes and DNA. This sample gives about 310,000 distinct CDR3 sequences in total; roughly a sixth of them show up just once. Of the sample, 9.5% to 15% is held by the ten largest clones. The germline V gene supplies CDR1 SGHTA and CDR2 FQGNSA. V ends up 5 bases short and J 6 bases short, with an unmatched junction base count of 7. From its cysteine to its phenylalanine, the CDR3 spans 14 amino acids. Only the CDR3 portion is preserved as DNA: 42 bases, with reading frame beginning at the first base. On the study overall, not on this receptor specifically: The ex vivo response was dominated by HLA-C-restricted CMV-specific TCR beta clonotypes, which also provided the single most frequent clonotype in two of eight donors. In both this cohort and an independent approximately 400-donor cohort, the cumulative frequency of public TCR beta family members distinguished carriers of CMV infection plus the relevant HLA type.

The V and J genes are TRBV7-2 and TRBJ2-7; a stretch of 10 junction bases matches TRBD1. This TCR was sampled from a human donor in good health (CMV status not recorded). Some clones in this sample may be carry-over from other donors' samples. The sequencing sample was made of PBMCs. The sequenced DNA is TGTGCCAGCAGCCCGCCGGGACAGGGGAGCGAGCAGTACTTC. Its translation reads: CASSPPGQGSEQYF.